These 25 T cell receptor beta chains came from one sample sequenced in a study of monozygotic twins with inflammatory bowel disease. TCRdb reprocessed the 5' RACE reads and stores each CDR3 protein as one record, lacking DNA. The listing records hundreds of thousands of distinct CDR3 sequences. Sequencing used blood. The source of these receptors is a human donor with ulcerative colitis or Crohn's disease, or a healthy co-twin of an affected twin (not recorded which).

CDR3 amino acids: CASTPGQGYGYTF. The chain uses TRBV6-1 and TRBJ1-2; TCRdb calls TRBD1, which cannot be checked without DNA. The CDR3 has 13 amino acids. Germline-derived CDR1 and CDR2 are MNHNS and SASEGT.

The chain recombines TRBV7-8 with TRBJ2-7; with no DNA, the TCRdb D assignment of TRBD1 cannot be verified. The germline V gene encodes CDR1 SGHVS and CDR2 FQNEAQ. This CDR3 has 14 residues. CDR3 loop: CASSPGVVTYEQYF.

The chain recombines TRBV24-1 with TRBJ2-5; TCRdb lists TRBD1, though no DNA is available to test this call. The length of the CDR3 is 14 residues. Per the germline V gene, CDR1 is KGHDR and CDR2 is SFDVKD. The CDR3 reads CATSRNRGRETQYF.

The chain couples TRBV4-3 to TRBJ2-7; TCRdb outputs TRBD1, but without DNA this stays unchecked. Germline V lookup: CDR1 LGHNA, CDR2 YSLEER. CDR3 size: 14 residues. The CDR3 protein is CASSRADRAYEQYF.

The CDR3 spells CASSYSKARTFTEAFF. V gene TRBV6-2 or TRBV6-3 combines with J gene TRBJ1-1. Germline V gives CDR1 MNHEY, CDR2 SVGEGT. The CDR3 runs to 16 residues.

The CDR3 reads CASKNSGGRFGELFF. This chain joins TRBV6-1 and TRBJ2-2; TCRdb reports TRBD1, a call that lacks DNA to check it against. The CDR3 length is 15 residues. Germline values: CDR1 MNHNS, CDR2 SASEGT.

This sequence joins TRBV9 and TRBJ1-2; no DNA is available, so the TRBD1 call from TCRdb remains unchecked. The CDR3 runs 14 residues. The V gene's germline CDR1 is SGDLS and CDR2 YYNGEE. This chain's CDR3 is CASSVSQGADGYTF.

This rearrangement joins TRBV9 to TRBJ2-3. This CDR3 comprises 13 residues. The germline gives CDR1 SGDLS, CDR2 YYNGEE. CDR3 amino acids: CASSARLGNTQYF.

The chain has TRBV3-1 and TRBJ2-1. Germline lookup yields CDR1 LGHDT and CDR2 YNNKEL (reference sequence). The CDR3 loop spans 15 amino acids. CDR3: CASSQDPKNYNEQFF.

V is TRBV30 and J is TRBJ1-5. Germline V gene data show CDR1 as GTSNPN and CDR2 as SVGIG (reference sequence). The CDR3 is 13 residues long. The CDR3 is CAWSVNSYQPQHF.

The rearrangement links TRBV12-3 or TRBV12-4 to TRBJ2-7; TCRdb reports TRBD1, a call that lacks DNA to check it against. The CDR3 extends over 15 amino acids. The CDR3 here is CASRTGTGTTYEQYF.

The chain is built from TRBV5-5 and TRBJ2-7; with no DNA, the TCRdb D assignment of TRBD2 cannot be verified. Per germline, CDR1 SGHKS and CDR2 YYEKEE (reference sequence). The CDR3 runs 14 residues. CDR3 loop: CASSSGTTTYEQYF. The whole variable domain, remainder taken from reference TRBV5-5 and TRBJ2-7, is DAGVTQSPTHLIKTRGQQVTLRCSPISGHKSVSWYQQVLGQGPQFIFQYYEKEERGRGNFPDRFSARQFPNYSSELNVNALLLGDSALYLCASSSGTTTYEQYFGPGTRLTVT.

The chain carries TRBV6-1 and TRBJ1-1. The CDR3 runs 13 residues. Germline lookup yields CDR1 MNHNS and CDR2 SASEGT. CDR3 protein: CASLRAMNTEAFF.

The J gene is TRBJ2-5, the V gene TRBV15. This CDR3 has 13 residues. CDR1 LNHNV and CDR2 YYDKDF come from the germline V gene (reference sequence). The CDR3 spells CATSRDWAETQYF.

The genes are TRBV20-1 and TRBJ1-1; TCRdb's D call of TRBD1 is untestable without DNA. The CDR3 has 15 amino acids. The V gene's germline CDR1 is DFQATT and CDR2 SNEGSKA (reference sequence). CDR3 loop: CSAKKQGRMNTEAFF.

The chain recombines TRBV4-3 with TRBJ2-2. The CDR3 runs 15 residues. Germline values: CDR1 LGHNA, CDR2 YSLEER. The CDR3 sequence is CASSQALASTGELFF.

The genes are TRBV4-1 and TRBJ2-1; the TCRdb D gene call, TRBD2, has no DNA to confirm it. CDR3 length: 17 amino acids. Per the germline V gene, CDR1 is MGHRA and CDR2 is YSYEKL. The CDR3 loop is CASSQGWGGGLVHEQFF.

This chain connects TRBV7-6 to TRBJ2-7. This CDR3 has 13 residues. Germline V gene lookup returns CDR1 SGHVS and CDR2 FNYEAQ. The chain's CDR3 is CASSSQAGNEQYF.

The CDR3 here is CSARNPGTNPPDTQYF. The chain has TRBV20-1 and TRBJ2-3; TCRdb gives TRBD2 as the D gene, but with no DNA this cannot be confirmed. The CDR3 extends over 16 amino acids. The germline CDR1 and CDR2 sequences are DFQATT and SNEGSKA (reference sequence).

The V and J genes are TRBV29-1 and TRBJ1-1. CDR1 is SQVTM and CDR2 is ANQGSEA in the germline V gene. The CDR3 is 13 amino acids. The CDR3 protein is CSGWRVGNTEAFF.

The gene calls are TRBV12-3 or TRBV12-4 and TRBJ1-5; no DNA is available, so the TRBD1 call from TCRdb remains unchecked. CDR3 size: 14 residues. The CDR3 here is CASSFGQGAQPQHF.

The genes are TRBV4-2 and TRBJ2-2; with no DNA, the TCRdb D assignment of TRBD2 cannot be verified. The CDR3 covers 17 residues. Germline CDR1 and CDR2: LGHNA and YNFKEQ. This CDR3 reads CASSQWGLAGVTGELFF.

This chain connects TRBV5-1 to TRBJ1-1; TCRdb's D call of TRBD1 is untestable without DNA. Germline values: CDR1 SGHRS, CDR2 YFSETQ. There are 15 residues in the CDR3. CDR3 amino acids: CASSWVTGGRTEAFF.

The chain employs TRBV12-3 or TRBV12-4 and TRBJ2-4; checking the TCRdb D call of TRBD1 is not possible without DNA. This CDR3 contains 16 residues. The CDR3 protein is CASSRRTGLGKNIQYF.

This chain links TRBV28 with TRBJ2-1; with no DNA, the TCRdb D assignment of TRBD2 cannot be verified. The CDR3 runs to 13 residues. CDR1 is MDHEN and CDR2 is SYDVKM in the germline V gene. CDR3 sequence reads: CAGTSGGYNEQFF.